Listed here are 12 T cell receptor beta chains from one sample, sequenced in a study of siplizumab effects on memory and regulatory T cells. Clones were read by immunoSEQ multiplex PCR, and TCRdb kept only the in-frame ones, dropping some. This sample yields around 100,000 clones, of which about 93% are seen a single time; approximately 0.31% belongs to the top ten. What was sequenced was non-Treg CD4+ T cells sorted from blood. Receptor source: a human donor in good health.

The V gene is TRBV5-1, the J gene TRBJ1-6; TRBD1 matches at 7 bases. V lost 1 base, J lost 5 bases, and 12 bases stayed unmatched. Germline V gene lookup returns CDR1 SGHRS and CDR2 YFSETQ. The CDR3 has 18 residues. For the CDR3, the DNA is TGCGCCAGCAGCTTGTCGAGATCGGGACAGACGAATAATTCACCCCTCCACTTT. Amino acids: CASSLSRSGQTNNSPLHF.

The chain employs TRBV11-3 and TRBJ1-4; no reliable D call. V was shortened by 5 bases and J by 3 bases, with 10 bases between the two germline ends. Germline loops: CDR1 SGHNT, CDR2 YENEEA. The CDR3 covers 14 residues. CDR3 DNA sequence: TGTGCCAGCAGCCCCGGTACGGCTAATGAAAAACTGTTTTTT. It translates to CASSPGTANEKLFF.

The genes are TRBV14 and TRBJ2-7; D might be TRBD1 (5 bases). Trimming removed 3 bases at V and 1 base at J, with 10 bases between. The CDR3 is made up of 14 amino acids. CDR1 SGHDN and CDR2 FVKESK come from the germline V gene. The CDR3 bases are TGTGCCAGCAGCCACTATGACAGTTCCTACGAGCAGTACTTC. As protein: CASSHYDSSYEQYF. The whole variable domain, remainder taken from reference TRBV14 and TRBJ2-7, is EAGVTQFPSHSVIEKGQTVTLRCDPISGHDNLYWYRRVMGKEIKFLLHFVKESKQDESGMPNNRFLAERTGGTYSTLKVQPAELEDSGVYFCASSHYDSSYEQYFGPGTRLTVT.

The rearrangement links TRBV6-1 to TRBJ1-5; the D gene is possibly TRBD1 (5 bases). Trimming took 1 base from V and 4 from J, leaving 11 bases between them. The CDR3 is 15 residues long. Germline-derived CDR1 and CDR2 are MNHNS and SASEGT. CDR3 sequence: CASSEGGTLNQPQHF. For the CDR3, the DNA is TGTGCCAGCAGTGAAGGGGGGACCCTTAATCAGCCCCAGCATTTT.

The CDR3 region is CASPNKRPSREETQYF. The CDR3 nucleotides read TGTGCCAGCCCCAACAAGAGGCCGTCTAGGGAAGAGACCCAGTACTTC. The chain employs TRBV21-1 and TRBJ2-5. TRBV21-1 is recorded as a pseudogene. The CDR3 runs to 16 residues.

The chain carries TRBV4-3 and TRBJ2-5; D is possibly TRBD2 (6 bases). This CDR3 spans 14 amino acids. Trimming stripped 2 bases from V and 5 bases from J, with 12 bases between. CDR1 is LGHNA and CDR2 is YSLEER in the germline V gene. The CDR3 DNA reads as TGCGCCAGCAGCCAATTTCCAGGGAGGGAGACCCAGTACTTC. This codes for CASSQFPGRETQYF.

The chain combines TRBV19 with TRBJ2-4, with 14 bases fitting TRBD2. The CDR3 is 21 residues long. Trimming at V came to 1 base and at J to 2 bases, leaving 13 bases not matched to a gene. CDR1 and CDR2 (germline): LNHDA, SQIVND (reference sequence). CDR3 in amino acids: CASSIVAGTSGSLESKNIQYF. The CDR3 bases are TGTGCCAGTAGTATAGTAGCGGGGACTAGCGGGAGTTTGGAGTCCAAAAACATTCAGTACTTC. The full variable domain, rest sourced from reference TRBV19 and TRBJ2-4, is DGGITQSPKYLFRKEGQNVTLSCEQNLNHDAMYWYRQDPGQGLRLIYYSQIVNDFQKGDIAEGYSVSREKKESFPLTVTSAQKNPTAFYLCASSIVAGTSGSLESKNIQYFGAGTRLSVL.

The genes are TRBV14 and TRBJ2-1; 7 nucleotides align to TRBD2. This CDR3 has 16 residues. Germline V gives CDR1 SGHDN, CDR2 FVKESK. V lost 0 bases, J lost 8 bases, and 10 bases stayed unmatched. The CDR3 loop is CASSQDRGVRGHEQFF. Written as DNA, the CDR3 is TGTGCCAGCAGCCAAGACCGGGGGGTTAGGGGACATGAGCAGTTCTTC.

To note about this clone: The CDR3 end shows no conserved phenylalanine or tryptophan, and so a read error is likely. No DNA is shown, since the ends of the CDR3 on it are uncertain; the CDR3 is the one TCRdb lists. The V gene is TRBV5-8, the J gene TRBJ1-4; the table's D call, TRBD1, was not checked against the DNA. Germline V gene sequence: CDR1 SGHTS, CDR2 YDEGEE. Termini included, the CDR3 measures 9 amino acids. This CDR3 reads CASSSVQGY.

The chain recombines TRBV18 with TRBJ1-5; no reliable D call. The germline V gene has CDR1 KGHSH and CDR2 LQKENI. This CDR3 is built from 13 residues. Trimming cost V 1 base and J 5 bases, with 6 bases left between them. For the CDR3, the DNA is TGTGCCAGCTCACCACAAGAACATCAGCCCCAGCATTTT. Translation gives CASSPQEHQPQHF. Variable domain in full (rest from reference TRBV18 and TRBJ1-5): NAGVMQNPRHLVRRRGQEARLRCSPMKGHSHVYWYRQLPEEGLKFMVYLQKENIIDESGMPKERFSAEFPKEGPSILRIQQVVRGDSAAYFCASSPQEHQPQHFGDGTRLSIL.

The rearrangement uses TRBV9 and TRBJ2-3; D not resolved. The germline V and J ends were trimmed by 0 bases and 5 bases, with 7 bases remaining between them. Germline CDR1 reads SGDLS; CDR2 reads YYNGEE. This CDR3 comprises 13 residues. CDR3 sequence (DNA): TGTGCCAGCAGCGTAGCCACCCTAGATACGCAGTATTTT. As protein: CASSVATLDTQYF.

The chain is built from TRBV6-1 and TRBJ1-4; TRBD1 aligns across 7 bases. The CDR3 extends over 12 amino acids. Germline V CDR1 and CDR2: MNHNS, SASEGT. V shed 10 bases, J shed 4 bases, and the junction held 3 bases outside the gene matches. The CDR3 loop is CATDRLNEKLFF. The DNA for the CDR3 is TGTGCCACGGACAGGCTTAATGAAAAACTGTTTTTT.